This TCR beta chain was obtained from a study of response to subunit inactivated influenza vaccine. CDR3 length equals 12 residues. From germline, CDR1 is DFQATT and CDR2 SNEGSKA (reference sequence). The V gene lost 1 base and the J gene lost 5 bases, with 9 bases spanning the gap. This clonotype appeared a few times. TCRdb re-called the RT-PCR reads with MiXCR, one entry per CDR3 protein. The sample includes more than 700,000 distinct CDR3 sequences, 21% of them seen just once. This chain links TRBV20-1 with TRBJ2-7, with D unresolved. The sequence derives from a middle-aged man who received an inactivated influenza vaccine. The sequencing used PBMCs from blood, collected roughly 5 days after vaccination. This CDR3 is CSARVGPNEQYF. The CDR3, as DNA: TGCAGTGCTAGAGTTGGGCCTAACGAGCAGTACTTC.